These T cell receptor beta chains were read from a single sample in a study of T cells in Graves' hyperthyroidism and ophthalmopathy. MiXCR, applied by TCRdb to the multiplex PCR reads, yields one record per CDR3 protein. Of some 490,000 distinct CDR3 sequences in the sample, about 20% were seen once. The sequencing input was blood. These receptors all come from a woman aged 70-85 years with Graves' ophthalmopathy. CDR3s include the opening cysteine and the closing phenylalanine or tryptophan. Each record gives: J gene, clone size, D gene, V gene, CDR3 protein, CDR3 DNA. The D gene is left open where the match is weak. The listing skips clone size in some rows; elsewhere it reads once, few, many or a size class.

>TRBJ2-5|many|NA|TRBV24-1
CATSERGGGSRQETQYF
TGTGCCACCAGTGAGAGGGGGGGCGGGAGTCGGCAAGAGACCCAGTACTTC
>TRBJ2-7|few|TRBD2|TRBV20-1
CSARVASGTYEQYF
TGCAGTGCTAGAGTGGCTAGCGGGACCTACGAGCAGTACTTC
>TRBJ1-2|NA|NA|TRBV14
CASSQDTYYGYTF
TGTGCCAGCAGCCAAGACACTTACTATGGCTACACCTTC
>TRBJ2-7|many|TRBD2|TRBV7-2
CASSLLGKGGYEQYF
TGTGCCAGCAGCCTCCTTGGGAAGGGAGGGTACGAGCAGTACTTC
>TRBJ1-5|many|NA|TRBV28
CASTAWGADSNQPQHF
TGTGCCAGCACAGCGTGGGGGGCTGATAGCAATCAGCCCCAGCATTTT
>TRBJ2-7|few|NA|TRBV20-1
CSARATVPASYEQYF
TGCAGTGCTAGAGCGACAGTCCCCGCTTCCTACGAGCAGTACTTC
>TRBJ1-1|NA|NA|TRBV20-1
CSARDRGETNTEAFF
TGCAGTGCTAGAGATCGTGGGGAAACGAACACTGAAGCTTTCTTT
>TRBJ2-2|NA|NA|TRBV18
CASSPPVPRAAGELFF
TGTGCCAGCTCACCACCGGTCCCACGAGCCGCCGGGGAGCTGTTTTTT
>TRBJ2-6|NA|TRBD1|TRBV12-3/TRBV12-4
CASSSGTGFSGANVLTF
TGTGCCAGCAGCTCCGGGACAGGTTTTTCGGGGGCCAACGTCCTGACTTTC
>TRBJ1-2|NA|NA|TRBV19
CASSGQSYGYTF
TGTGCCAGTAGCGGACAGAGCTATGGCTACACCTTC
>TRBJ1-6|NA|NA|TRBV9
CASSPRWEVNSPLHF
TGTGCCAGCAGCCCTCGTTGGGAGGTTAATTCACCCCTCCACTTT
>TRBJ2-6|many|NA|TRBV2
CASSDLGPGANVLTF
TGTGCCAGCAGTGATCTAGGCCCTGGGGCCAACGTCCTGACTTTC
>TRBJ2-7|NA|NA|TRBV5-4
CASSLPGLQSEQYF
TGTGCCAGCAGCTTGCCGGGACTTCAATCCGAGCAGTACTTC
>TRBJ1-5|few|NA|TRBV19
CASSNVRGAGNQPQHF
TGTGCCAGTAGTAACGTTCGGGGGGCTGGCAATCAGCCCCAGCATTTT
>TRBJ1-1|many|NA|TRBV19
CASSTYSVNTEAFF
TGTGCCAGTAGTACCTACAGTGTGAACACTGAAGCTTTCTTT
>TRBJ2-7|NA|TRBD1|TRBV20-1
CSVLPPTDRGGEQYF
TGCAGTGTCCTTCCCCCGACGGACAGGGGAGGCGAGCAGTACTTC
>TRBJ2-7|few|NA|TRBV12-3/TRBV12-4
CASSFSTRARNEQYF
TGTGCCAGCAGTTTCTCCACTAGGGCCCGGAACGAGCAGTACTTC
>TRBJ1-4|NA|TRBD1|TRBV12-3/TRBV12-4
CASSFATGGKLFF
TGTGCCAGCAGTTTCGCGACAGGGGGAAAACTGTTTTTT
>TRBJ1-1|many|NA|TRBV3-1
CASSPPGGWTEAFF
TGTGCCAGCAGCCCCCCGGGGGGCTGGACTGAAGCTTTCTTT
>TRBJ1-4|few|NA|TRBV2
CASILQGSSNEKLFF
TGTGCCAGCATTCTACAGGGATCCTCTAATGAAAAACTGTTTTTT
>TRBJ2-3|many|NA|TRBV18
CASSIRVDTQYF
TGTGCCAGCTCCATCCGGGTGGATACGCAGTATTTT
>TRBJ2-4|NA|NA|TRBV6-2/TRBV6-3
CASSYGALAKNIQYF
TGTGCCAGCAGTTACGGTGCGCTAGCCAAAAACATTCAGTACTTC
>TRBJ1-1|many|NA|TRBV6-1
CASGTGIGGANEAFF
TGTGCCAGCGGAACGGGTATAGGGGGGGCAAATGAAGCTTTCTTT
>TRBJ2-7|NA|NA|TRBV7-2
CASSLDPGTTYEQYF
TGTGCCAGCAGCTTAGATCCAGGGACAACCTACGAGCAGTACTTC
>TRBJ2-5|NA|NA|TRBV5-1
CASSAGRGRGETQYF
TGCGCCAGCAGCGCCGGACGGGGACGAGGAGAGACCCAGTACTTC
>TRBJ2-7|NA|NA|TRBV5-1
CASSFEGGREQYF
TGCGCCAGCAGCTTTGAGGGGGGGAGAGAGCAGTACTTC
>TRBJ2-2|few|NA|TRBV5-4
CASSTPGPHTGELFF
TGTGCCAGCAGCACTCCGGGACCACACACCGGGGAGCTGTTTTTT
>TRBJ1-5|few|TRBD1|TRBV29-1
CSVEDAGTGFGQPQHF
TGCAGCGTTGAAGATGCCGGGACAGGATTCGGTCAGCCCCAGCATTTT
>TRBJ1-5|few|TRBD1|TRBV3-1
CASSVDDRGSQPQHF
TGTGCCAGCAGCGTAGATGACAGGGGAAGTCAGCCCCAGCATTTT
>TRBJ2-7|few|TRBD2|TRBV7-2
CASTQGAGNAYEQYF
TGTGCCAGCACCCAAGGAGCGGGAAACGCCTACGAGCAGTACTTC
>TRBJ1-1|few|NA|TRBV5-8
CASNYQGRNTEAFF
TGTGCCAGCAACTACCAGGGTCGGAACACTGAAGCTTTCTTT
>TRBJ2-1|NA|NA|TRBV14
CASSQERRGSSSYNEQFF
TGTGCCAGCAGCCAAGAGCGACGGGGCTCAAGCTCCTACAATGAGCAGTTCTTC
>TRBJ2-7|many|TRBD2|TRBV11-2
CASSLTALAAGEQYF
TGTGCCAGCAGCTTGACCGCTCTAGCGGCGGGGGAGCAGTACTTC
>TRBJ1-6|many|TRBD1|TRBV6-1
CASSQTGFNSPLHF
TGTGCCAGCAGCCAGACAGGGTTTAATTCACCCCTCCACTTT
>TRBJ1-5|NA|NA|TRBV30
CAWSQNDLGQPQHF
TGTGCCTGGAGTCAAAACGACCTGGGACAGCCCCAGCATTTT
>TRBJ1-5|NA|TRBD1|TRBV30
CAWSVRTGYSQPQHF
TGTGCCTGGAGTGTAAGGACAGGGTATTCTCAGCCCCAGCATTTT
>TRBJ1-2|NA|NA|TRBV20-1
CSARDLSSGHGYTF
TGCAGTGCTAGAGATTTATCGTCAGGGCATGGCTACACCTTC
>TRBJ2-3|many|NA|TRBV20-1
CSAREPTSTDTQYF
TGCAGTGCTAGGGAACCAACCTCCACAGATACGCAGTATTTT
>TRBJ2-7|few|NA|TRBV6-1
CASSPTGAGPPYEQYF
TGTGCCAGCAGCCCCACGGGGGCGGGACCTCCCTACGAGCAGTACTTC
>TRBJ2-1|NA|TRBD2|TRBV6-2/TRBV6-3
CASCSGTSGSYNEQFF
TGTGCCAGCTGTTCCGGGACTAGCGGGAGTTACAATGAGCAGTTCTTC
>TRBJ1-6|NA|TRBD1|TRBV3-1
CASSQALGGQGGSPLHF
TGTGCCAGCAGCCAAGCGCTAGGGGGACAGGGCGGGTCACCCCTCCACTTT
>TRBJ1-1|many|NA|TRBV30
CAWRAGMNTEAFF
TGTGCCTGGAGAGCAGGTATGAACACTGAAGCTTTCTTT
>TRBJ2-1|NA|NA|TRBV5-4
CASLRKGYNEQFF
TGTGCCAGCCTCAGGAAGGGCTACAATGAGCAGTTCTTC
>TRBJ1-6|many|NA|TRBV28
CASSSDTLGLSPLHF
TGTGCCAGCAGTTCGGACACCCTAGGCCTTTCACCCCTCCACTTT
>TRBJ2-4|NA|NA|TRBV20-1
CSASWGAKNIQYF
TGCAGTGCTTCCTGGGGGGCCAAAAACATTCAGTACTTC
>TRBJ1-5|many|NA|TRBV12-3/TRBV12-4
CASSFIGGIQPQHF
TGTGCCAGCAGCTTTATCGGTGGTATACAGCCCCAGCATTTT
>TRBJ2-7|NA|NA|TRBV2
CASTWERYEQYF
TGTGCCAGCACGTGGGAGAGGTACGAGCAGTACTTC
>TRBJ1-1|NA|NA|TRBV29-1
CSVGDGHTEAFF
TGCAGCGTAGGGGACGGCCACACTGAAGCTTTCTTT
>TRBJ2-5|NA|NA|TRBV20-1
CSATSPLPPRDSRETQYF
TGCAGTGCGACATCCCCCCTTCCGCCCCGGGACTCCAGAGAGACCCAGTACTTC
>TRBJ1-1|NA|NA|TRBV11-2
CASSQTVVLNTEAFF
TGTGCCAGCAGCCAAACAGTAGTTTTAAACACTGAAGCTTTCTTT
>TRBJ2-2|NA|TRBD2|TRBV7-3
CASSPTHGSGMTGELFF
TGTGCCAGCAGCCCTACCCACGGTAGCGGGATGACCGGGGAGCTGTTTTTT
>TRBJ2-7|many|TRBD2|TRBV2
CASSDSGSGSEQYF
TGTGCCAGCAGTGACAGCGGGAGCGGATCCGAGCAGTACTTC
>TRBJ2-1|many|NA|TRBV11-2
CASSLDRLDEQFF
TGTGCCAGCAGCTTAGACAGGCTCGATGAGCAGTTCTTC
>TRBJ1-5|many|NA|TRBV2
CASSEGYKQPQHF
TGTGCCAGCAGTGAAGGATACAAGCAGCCCCAGCATTTT
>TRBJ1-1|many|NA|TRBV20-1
CKLKDGLMNTEAFF
TGCAAGCTGAAAGACGGCTTAATGAACACTGAAGCTTTCTTT
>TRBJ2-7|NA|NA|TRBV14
CASSQVIGREQYF
TGTGCCAGCAGCCAAGTGATAGGAAGGGAGCAGTACTTC
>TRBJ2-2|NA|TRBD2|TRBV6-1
CASSGVGGGLTGELFF
TGTGCCAGCAGTGGGGTCGGGGGAGGGCTTACCGGGGAGCTGTTTTTT
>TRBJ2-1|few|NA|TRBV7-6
CASSSLGGEGGSYNEQFF
TGTGCCAGCAGCTCTCTTGGGGGTGAGGGAGGATCTTACAATGAGCAGTTCTTC
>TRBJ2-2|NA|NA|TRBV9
CASSVVQSTGELFF
TGTGCCAGCAGCGTAGTACAGTCCACCGGGGAGCTGTTTTTT
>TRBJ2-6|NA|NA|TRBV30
CAWSVLGSGANVLTF
TGTGCCTGGAGTGTACTCGGCTCTGGGGCCAACGTCCTGACTTTC